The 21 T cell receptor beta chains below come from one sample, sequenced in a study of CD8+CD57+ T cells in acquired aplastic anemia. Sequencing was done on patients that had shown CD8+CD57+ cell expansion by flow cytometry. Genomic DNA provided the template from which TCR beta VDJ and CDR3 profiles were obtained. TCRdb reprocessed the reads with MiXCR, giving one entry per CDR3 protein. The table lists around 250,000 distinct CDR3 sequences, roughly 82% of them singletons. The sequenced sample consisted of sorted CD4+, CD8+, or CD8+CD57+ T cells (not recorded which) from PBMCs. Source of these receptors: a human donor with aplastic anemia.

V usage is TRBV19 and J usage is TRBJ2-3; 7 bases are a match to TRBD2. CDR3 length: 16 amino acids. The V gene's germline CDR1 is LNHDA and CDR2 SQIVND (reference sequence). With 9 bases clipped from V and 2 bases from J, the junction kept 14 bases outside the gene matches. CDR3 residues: CASKLTGGSPTDTQYF. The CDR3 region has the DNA TGTGCCAGCAAGCTAACGGGAGGTAGTCCCACAGATACGCAGTATTTT.

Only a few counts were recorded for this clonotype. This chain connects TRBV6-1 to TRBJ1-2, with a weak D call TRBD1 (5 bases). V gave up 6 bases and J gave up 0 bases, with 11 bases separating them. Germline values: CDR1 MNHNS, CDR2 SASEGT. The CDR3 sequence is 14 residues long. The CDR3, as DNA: TGTGCCAGCAGGGAGGGGCTGTCTAACTATGGCTACACCTTC. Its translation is CASREGLSNYGYTF.

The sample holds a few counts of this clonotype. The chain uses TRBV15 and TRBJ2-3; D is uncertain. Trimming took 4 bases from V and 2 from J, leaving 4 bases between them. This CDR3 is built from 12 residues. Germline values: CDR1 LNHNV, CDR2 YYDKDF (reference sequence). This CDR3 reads CATSKATDTQYF. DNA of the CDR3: TGTGCCACCAGCAAAGCCACAGATACGCAGTATTTT.

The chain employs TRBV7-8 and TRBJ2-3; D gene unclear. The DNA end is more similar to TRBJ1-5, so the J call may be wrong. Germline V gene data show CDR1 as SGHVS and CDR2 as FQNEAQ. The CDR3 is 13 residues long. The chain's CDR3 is CASGDAGTDTQHF. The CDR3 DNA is TGTGCCAGCGGCGACGCGGGCACAGATACGCAGCATTTT.

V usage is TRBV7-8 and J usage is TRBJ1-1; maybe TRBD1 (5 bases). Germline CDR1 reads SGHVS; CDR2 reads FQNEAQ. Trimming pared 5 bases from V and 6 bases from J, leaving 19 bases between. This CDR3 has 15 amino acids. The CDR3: CASSAYRGKTAEAFF. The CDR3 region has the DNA TGTGCCAGCAGCGCCTACAGAGGAAAGACAGCTGAAGCTTTCTTT.

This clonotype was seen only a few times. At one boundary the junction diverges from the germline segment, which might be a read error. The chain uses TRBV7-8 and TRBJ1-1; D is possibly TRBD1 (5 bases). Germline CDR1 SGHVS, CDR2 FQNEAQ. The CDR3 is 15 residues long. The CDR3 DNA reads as TGTGCCAGCAGTGGGGTGGGGGGTCCCAACACTCAAGCTTTCTTT. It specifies CASSGVGGPNTQAFF.

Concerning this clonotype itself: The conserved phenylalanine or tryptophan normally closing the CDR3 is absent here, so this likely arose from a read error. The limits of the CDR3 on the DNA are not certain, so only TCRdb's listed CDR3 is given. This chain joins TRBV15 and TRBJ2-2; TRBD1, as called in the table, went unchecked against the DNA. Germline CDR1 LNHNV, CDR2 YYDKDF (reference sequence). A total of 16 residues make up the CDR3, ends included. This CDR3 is CATSRDRQGGHMSSSS.

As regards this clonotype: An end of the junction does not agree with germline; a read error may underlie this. DNA for the CDR3: TGTGCCAGCAGCTTAAGTGCGGGACGGAAAGATACGCAGTACTTT. It encodes CASSLSAGRKDTQYF. J is TRBJ2-3 and V is TRBV7-3; a possible D gene is TRBD2 (6 bases). The CDR3 is 15 residues long. The germline CDR1 and CDR2 sequences are SGHTA and FQGTGA.

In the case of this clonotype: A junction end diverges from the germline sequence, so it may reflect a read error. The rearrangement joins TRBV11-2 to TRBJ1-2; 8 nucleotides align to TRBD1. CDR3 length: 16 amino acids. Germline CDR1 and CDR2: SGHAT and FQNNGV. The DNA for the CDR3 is TGTGCCAGCAGCCCCGAACAGGGGGGGCTCGTATATGGCTACGCCTTC. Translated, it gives CASSPEQGGLVYGYAF.

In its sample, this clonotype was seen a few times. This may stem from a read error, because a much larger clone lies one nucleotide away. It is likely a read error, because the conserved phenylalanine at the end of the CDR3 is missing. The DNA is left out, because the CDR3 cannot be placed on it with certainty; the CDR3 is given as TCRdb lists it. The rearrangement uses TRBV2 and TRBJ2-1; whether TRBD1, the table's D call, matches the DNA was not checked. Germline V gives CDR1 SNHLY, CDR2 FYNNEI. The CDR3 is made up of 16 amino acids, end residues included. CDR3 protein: CASGDGGTDTQYLDPG.

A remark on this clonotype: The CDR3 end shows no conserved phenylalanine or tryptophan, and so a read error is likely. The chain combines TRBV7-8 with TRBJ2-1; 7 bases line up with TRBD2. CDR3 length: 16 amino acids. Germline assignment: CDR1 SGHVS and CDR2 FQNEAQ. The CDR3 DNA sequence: TGTGCCAGCAGCTTAGCGGGAGGGCCCGATACGCATGATCAGTTCCTC. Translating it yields CASSLAGGPDTHDQFL.

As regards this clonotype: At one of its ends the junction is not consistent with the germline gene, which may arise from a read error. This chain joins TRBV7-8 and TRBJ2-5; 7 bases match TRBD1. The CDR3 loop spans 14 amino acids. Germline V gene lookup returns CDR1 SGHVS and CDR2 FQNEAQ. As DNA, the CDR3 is TGTGCCAGCAGCGTAGCTCCAGACGGGACAGCCCAGTACTTC. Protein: CASSVAPDGTAQYF.

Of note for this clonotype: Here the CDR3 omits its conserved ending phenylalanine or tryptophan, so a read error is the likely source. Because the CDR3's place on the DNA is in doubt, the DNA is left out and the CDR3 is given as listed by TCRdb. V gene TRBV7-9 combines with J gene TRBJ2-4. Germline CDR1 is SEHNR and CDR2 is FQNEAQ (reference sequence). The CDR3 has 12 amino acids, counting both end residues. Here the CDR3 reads CASSFQRNGEYV.

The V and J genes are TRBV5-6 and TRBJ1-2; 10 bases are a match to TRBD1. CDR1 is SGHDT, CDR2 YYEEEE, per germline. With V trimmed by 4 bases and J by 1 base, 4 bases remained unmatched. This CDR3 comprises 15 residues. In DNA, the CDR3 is TGTGCCAGCAGCCCGGGACAGGGGCGTAACTATGGCTACACCTTC. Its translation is CASSPGQGRNYGYTF.

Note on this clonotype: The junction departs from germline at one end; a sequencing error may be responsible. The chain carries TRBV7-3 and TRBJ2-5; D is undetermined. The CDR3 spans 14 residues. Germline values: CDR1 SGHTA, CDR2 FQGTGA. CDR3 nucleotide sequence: TGTGCCACCAGCAGAGGCAGAGAGGAAGAGACCGAGTACTTC. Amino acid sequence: CATSRGREEETEYF.

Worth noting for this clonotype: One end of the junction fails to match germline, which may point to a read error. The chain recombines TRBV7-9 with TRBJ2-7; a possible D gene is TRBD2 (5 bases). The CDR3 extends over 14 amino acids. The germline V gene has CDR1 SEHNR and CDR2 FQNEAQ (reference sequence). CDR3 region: CASSDVRVHEQFFF. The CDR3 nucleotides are TGTGCCAGCAGTGATGTGCGGGTCCATGAGCAGTTCTTCTTC.

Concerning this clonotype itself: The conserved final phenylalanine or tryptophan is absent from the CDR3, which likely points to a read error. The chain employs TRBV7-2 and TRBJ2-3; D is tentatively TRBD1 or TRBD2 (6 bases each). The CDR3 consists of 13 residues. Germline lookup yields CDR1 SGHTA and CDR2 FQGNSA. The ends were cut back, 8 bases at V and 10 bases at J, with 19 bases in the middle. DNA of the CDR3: TGTGCCAGCGGGTACGGGGGCACAGCCGCGCAGTATTAT. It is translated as CASGYGGTAAQYY.

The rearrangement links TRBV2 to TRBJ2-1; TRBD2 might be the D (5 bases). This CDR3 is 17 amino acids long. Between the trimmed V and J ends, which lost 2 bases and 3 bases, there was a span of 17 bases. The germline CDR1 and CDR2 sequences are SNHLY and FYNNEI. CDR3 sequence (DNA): TGTGCCAGCAGTGAAACACCAAGCGGCCCTTACTACAATGAGCAGTTCTTC. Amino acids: CASSETPSGPYYNEQFF.

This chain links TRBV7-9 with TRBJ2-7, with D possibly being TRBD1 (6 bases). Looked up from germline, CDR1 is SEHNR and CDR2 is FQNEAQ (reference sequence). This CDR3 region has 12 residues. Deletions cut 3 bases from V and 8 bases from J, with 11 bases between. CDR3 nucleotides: TGTGCCAGCAGCTTCCTACAGGGCAAGCAGTACTTC. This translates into CASSFLQGKQYF.

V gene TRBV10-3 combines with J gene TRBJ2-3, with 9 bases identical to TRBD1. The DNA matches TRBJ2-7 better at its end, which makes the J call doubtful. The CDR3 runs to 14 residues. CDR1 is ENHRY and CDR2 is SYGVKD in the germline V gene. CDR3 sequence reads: CAIRDRGDQDTQYF. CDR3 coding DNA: TGTGCCATCAGGGACAGGGGAGATCAAGATACGCAGTACTTC.

CDR3 nucleotide sequence: TGTGCCAGCAGCTGGGGGGGGGGTGAAGCTTTCTTT. Translated, it gives CASSWGGGEAFF. This chain joins TRBV7-6 and TRBJ1-1, with D perhaps matching TRBD1 (5 bases). V was clipped by 4 bases and J by 7 bases, with 10 bases between them. The CDR3 consists of 12 residues. Germline-derived CDR1 and CDR2 are SGHVS and FNYEAQ. The full variable domain, its missing parts supplied by reference TRBV7-6 and TRBJ1-1, is GAGVSQSPRYKVTKRGQDVALRCDPISGHVSLYWYRQALGQGPEFLTYFNYEAQQDKSGLPNDRFSAERPEGSISTLTIQRTEQRDSAMYRCASSWGGGEAFFGQGTRLTVV.